These T cell receptor beta chains were read from a single sample in a study of blood T cell repertoires in COVID-19. TCRdb keeps only in-frame clones here, not all; method: immunoSEQ multiplex PCR. The table lists roughly 260,000 clones, around nine tenths of them singletons, with around 1.8% in the top ten. Sequencing was carried out using PBMCs or T cells enriched from blood (not recorded which). The receptors originated from a young woman who had recovered from COVID-19. Each CDR3 is given without its conserved first and last residue.

V gene,J gene,CDR3 protein
TRBV15,TRBJ1-3,ATSRAQGAGNTIY
TRBV2,TRBJ1-1,ASSGRRATEAF
TRBV5-1,TRBJ2-3,ASKARQYSTDTQY
TRBV19,TRBJ1-6,ASGDSPGRPPF
TRBV28,TRBJ2-5,ASTKGGALQETQY
TRBV28,TRBJ1-5,ASRDRGRQPQH
TRBV11-2,TRBJ1-4,ASSLRQGLRKLF
TRBV4-2,TRBJ2-5,ASSQDQRGSQETQY
TRBV6-5,TRBJ1-2,ASYRARGYGYT
TRBV5-1,TRBJ1-5,ASSLGGIREPQH
TRBV2,TRBJ1-4,ASSAQGYEKLF
TRBV18,TRBJ2-5,ASSPPGQETQY
TRBV18,TRBJ1-2,ASSPGQVNYGYT
TRBV2,TRBJ2-2,ASSRTSGNTGELF
TRBV7-7,TRBJ1-4,ASSTSLNEKLF
TRBV5-4,TRBJ1-2,ASSFPGVDGYT
TRBV10-3,TRBJ1-2,AIRGETGSGYT
TRBV3-1/TRBV3-2,TRBJ2-7,ASSQVQVAEQY
TRBV11-2,TRBJ1-2,ASSLTGYPYGYT
TRBV18,TRBJ2-1,ASSPGTLYNEQF
TRBV28,TRBJ2-2,ASTAYKWGQNTGELF
TRBV28,TRBJ1-1,ASSPATGAKTEAF
TRBV7-2,TRBJ1-6,ASSLRPPGSNSPLH
TRBV7-9,TRBJ1-6,ASSLFGQYSPLH
TRBV9,TRBJ2-2,ASSVGQGLTGELF
TRBV7-2,TRBJ1-2,ASRKDRGEIYGYT
TRBV7-2,TRBJ2-2,ASSLLRQGTGELF
TRBV10-3,TRBJ2-7,AISESGRTASYEQY
TRBV27,TRBJ1-1,ASSRDRGFRNTEAF
TRBV5-1,TRBJ2-5,ASSLDRGNWETQY
TRBV28,TRBJ1-2,ASRSKFRSTNYGYT
TRBV7-9,TRBJ1-2,ASSIRTGVGYT